One and the same sample provided the 29 T cell receptor beta chains below, sequenced in a study of technical replicates of blood from a few donors. Method: immunoSEQ multiplex PCR; TCRdb's copy keeps in-frame clones and lacks some. The table has under 90,000 clones, roughly 93% seen once. Specimen: T cells isolated from PBMCs. All receptors derive from a human donor in good health.

In the case of this clone: A junction end diverges from the germline sequence, so it may reflect a read error. The rearrangement uses TRBV6-1 and TRBJ1-3; D is unresolved. In germline, CDR1 is MNHNS, CDR2 SASEGT. The CDR3 spans 13 residues. CDR3 in DNA: TGTGCCAGCGGGAGGGAGGGTGGAAGCACCATATATTTT. Amino acid sequence: CASGREGGSTIYF.

The genes are TRBV2 and TRBJ2-5, with TRBD2 identical over 8 bases. V lost 6 bases to trimming and J lost 2 bases; unmatched junction nucleotides: 2. Germline V CDR1 and CDR2: SNHLY, FYNNEI. The CDR3 runs to 13 residues. CDR3 protein: CASRTSEQETQYF. The CDR3 nucleotides are TGTGCCAGCAGGACTAGCGAGCAAGAGACCCAGTACTTC. Full variable domain (rest looked up from reference TRBV2 and TRBJ2-5): EPEVTQTPSHQVTQMGQEVILRCVPISNHLYFYWYRQILGQKVEFLVSFYNNEISEKSEIFDDQFSVERPDGSNFTLKIRSTKLEDSAMYFCASRTSEQETQYFGPGTRLLVL.

This clone came up a few times. The chain has TRBV14 and TRBJ1-6; the D is unclear. The CDR3 totals 15 residues. CDR1 is SGHDN and CDR2 is FVKESK in the germline V gene. V lost 3 bases to trimming and J lost 6 bases, with 12 bases between them. The CDR3 here is CASSQGPFPNSPLHF. In nucleotides, the CDR3 is TGTGCCAGCAGCCAGGGCCCCTTCCCTAATTCACCCCTCCACTTT.

This CDR3 is CASSLRSYGYTF. In DNA form, the CDR3 reads TGTGCCAGCAGTTTACGGTCCTATGGCTACACCTTC. The chain joins TRBV28 to TRBJ1-2; no definite D call. Per germline, CDR1 MDHEN and CDR2 SYDVKM. CDR3 length: 12 residues. V was pared by 2 bases and J by 4 bases, with 5 bases between.

The rearrangement joins TRBV7-2 to TRBJ2-7; a weak D match, TRBD1 (6 bases). Trimming removed 4 bases from V and 3 bases from J, with 16 bases in between. CDR3 length: 15 amino acids. Germline assignment: CDR1 SGHTA and CDR2 FQGNSA. CDR3 sequence reads: CASSSTRDTVYEQYF. The CDR3 DNA follows: TGTGCCAGCAGCTCCACCCGGGACACTGTCTACGAGCAGTACTTC.

V usage is TRBV18 and J usage is TRBJ2-5; D uncertain. The V end was cut by 3 bases, the J end by 1 base, with 12 bases between. The CDR3 is made up of 15 amino acids. Germline V gives CDR1 KGHSH, CDR2 LQKENI. The CDR3 is CASSPSQTFQETQYF. In DNA form, the CDR3 reads TGTGCCAGCTCACCTTCACAGACCTTCCAAGAGACCCAGTACTTC.

A remark on this clone: Other nucleotide sequences in the sample specify the same CDR3. The V gene is TRBV5-1, the J gene TRBJ2-5; D not certain. Trimming stripped 1 base from V and 2 bases from J, with 6 bases between. The CDR3 has 13 residues. Germline V gives CDR1 SGHRS, CDR2 YFSETQ. CDR3 loop: CASSLTLQETQYF. In nucleotides, the CDR3 is TGCGCCAGCAGCTTGACGCTACAAGAGACCCAGTACTTC.

The chain uses TRBV11-3 and TRBJ2-1; TRBD2 matches 13 bases. CDR1 is SGHNT, CDR2 YENEEA, per germline. V trimming: 3 bases; J trimming: 2 bases; junction bases outside the gene matches: 7. The CDR3 totals 18 residues. The CDR3 DNA sequence: TGTGCCAGCAGCTTTGGGGCCGGGACTAGCGGGGCCTACAATGAGCAGTTCTTC. It codes for CASSFGAGTSGAYNEQFF.

The chain is built from TRBV7-9 and TRBJ2-5; 15 nucleotides line up with TRBD2. The CDR3 length is 18 residues. Germline CDR1 and CDR2: SEHNR and FQNEAQ (reference sequence). V trimming: 5 bases; J trimming: 1 base; junction bases outside the gene matches: 8. The CDR3 is CASSPGTSGRFSQETQYF. In DNA form, the CDR3 reads TGTGCCAGCAGCCCCGGGACTAGCGGGAGGTTTTCCCAAGAGACCCAGTACTTC.

The genes are TRBV27 and TRBJ2-2, with 7 bases lining up with TRBD1. Germline V gene sequence: CDR1 MNHEY, CDR2 SMNVEV (reference sequence). The CDR3 sequence is 14 residues long. V lost 5 bases and J lost 5; bases outside the gene matches: 5. The CDR3 DNA is TGTGCCAGCAGTCAGGGACAGTGGACCGGGGAGCTGTTTTTT. Protein sequence: CASSQGQWTGELFF.

This sequence joins TRBV6-1 and TRBJ2-7; tentative D call: TRBD1 (5 bases). Per germline, CDR1 MNHNS and CDR2 SASEGT. Trimming removed 2 bases from V and 7 bases from J, with 18 bases in between. The CDR3 is 15 residues long. In nucleotides, the CDR3 is TGTGCCAGCAGTGAAATGTTTAACAGGCACCTGGAGCAGTACTTC. Amino acid sequence: CASSEMFNRHLEQYF.

V gene TRBV11-3 combines with J gene TRBJ2-2; 11 bases match TRBD2. There are 17 residues in the CDR3. After removal of 5 bases from V and 0 bases from J, the junction contained 5 bases not matched to a gene. From germline, CDR1 is SGHNT and CDR2 YENEEA. CDR3 DNA sequence: TGTGCCAGCAGCCCGGGACTAGCGGTCGCGAACACCGGGGAGCTGTTTTTT. Protein sequence: CASSPGLAVANTGELFF.

V gene TRBV10-3 combines with J gene TRBJ1-4, with 7 nucleotides matching TRBD1. Germline V CDR1 and CDR2: ENHRY, SYGVKD. Trimming at V came to 5 bases and at J to 0 bases, leaving 6 bases not matched to a gene. The CDR3 runs to 16 residues. DNA of the CDR3: TGTGCCATCAGTTCGGGACAGCTTGCAACTAATGAAAAACTGTTTTTT. Protein product: CAISSGQLATNEKLFF.

This chain uses TRBV5-1 with TRBJ2-3, with 7 bases aligning to TRBD2. CDR1 and CDR2 from the germline V gene are SGHRS and YFSETQ. V was clipped by 1 base and J by 0 bases; unmatched bases: 5. This CDR3 spans 16 amino acids. CDR3 DNA: TGCGCCAGCAGCTTGTCTAGCGGACATAGCACAGATACGCAGTATTTT. It is translated as CASSLSSGHSTDTQYF.

The chain couples TRBV5-1 to TRBJ1-2; 7 bases match TRBD1. CDR1 is SGHRS, CDR2 YFSETQ, per germline. This CDR3 is 14 amino acids long. V lost 5 bases and J lost 6; bases outside the gene matches: 10. CDR3 sequence reads: CASRDPRQGDGYTF. The CDR3 DNA reads TGCGCCAGCAGGGATCCCAGACAGGGCGATGGCTACACCTTC.

This clone was recorded once. The genes are TRBV20-1 and TRBJ2-5; no clear D gene. The CDR3 has 11 residues. V lost 5 bases to trimming and J lost 0 bases, with 4 bases between them. Germline V gives CDR1 DFQATT, CDR2 SNEGSKA (reference sequence). CDR3: CSAYYQETQYF. Here the CDR3 DNA reads TGCAGTGCTTACTACCAAGAGACCCAGTACTTC.

V is TRBV5-1 and J is TRBJ1-5; TRBD1 matches 7 bases. The CDR3 spans 14 residues. CDR1 is SGHRS, CDR2 YFSETQ, per germline. The ends lost 0 bases at V and 4 bases at J; junction bases unmatched: 1. In DNA, the CDR3 is TGCGCCAGCAGCTTGGAGACAGGGAATCAGCCCCAGCATTTT. Protein product: CASSLETGNQPQHF.

The V gene is TRBV2, the J gene TRBJ2-5; 7 nucleotides agree with TRBD2. Trimming removed 6 bases from V and 1 base from J; junction bases left unmatched: 8. Germline CDR1 reads SNHLY; CDR2 reads FYNNEI. The CDR3 has 15 amino acids. The CDR3 nucleotides are TGTGCCAGCAGGACGACGGGGGGACCCCAAGAGACCCAGTACTTC. Its translation is CASRTTGGPQETQYF.

The chain links TRBV18 to TRBJ2-1; possible D gene TRBD2, 5 bases. Germline CDR1 KGHSH, CDR2 LQKENI. Trimming shortened V by 2 bases and J by 9 bases, and 8 bases separated the two germline ends. The CDR3 has 12 amino acids. CDR3 sequence (DNA): TGTGCCAGCTCACCAGGCGAGGGTGAGCAGTTCTTC. Protein: CASSPGEGEQFF.

This chain links TRBV7-5 with TRBJ1-1; the D call in the table, TRBD1, was not verified against the DNA. TRBV7-5 is a pseudogene locus. The CDR3 is 14 residues long. CDR3 sequence (DNA): TGTGTCAGAAGACATGACAGGGGTGACACTGAAGCTTTCTTT. As protein: CVRRHDRGDTEAFF.

The V gene is TRBV6-5, the J gene TRBJ2-7; TRBD2 matches at 9 bases. Germline CDR1 and CDR2: MNHEY and SVGAGI. J gave up 2 bases and V 3 bases, and 5 bases lay outside the gene matches. The length of the CDR3 is 15 residues. The CDR3 DNA reads as TGTGCCAGCAGTTATAAGGCGGGAGGGCCCTACGAGCAGTACTTC. Translating gives CASSYKAGGPYEQYF.

J is TRBJ1-1 and V is TRBV7-9; 8 nucleotides line up with TRBD1. V was clipped by 5 bases and J by 0 bases; unmatched bases: 8. This CDR3 spans 16 amino acids. Germline CDR1 is SEHNR and CDR2 is FQNEAQ (reference sequence). CDR3 residues: CASSPQLGQVNTEAFF. In nucleotides, the CDR3 is TGTGCCAGCAGCCCACAGTTGGGACAGGTGAACACTGAAGCTTTCTTT.

This chain uses TRBV28 with TRBJ2-3; weak D call: TRBD2 (7 bases). CDR1 is MDHEN and CDR2 is SYDVKM in the germline V gene. This CDR3 is 13 amino acids long. Trimming cost V 10 bases and J 9 bases, with 20 bases left between them. The CDR3 nucleotides are TGTGCCACTTCCTCCCACGGGGGGCAAACGCAGTATTTT. Translating gives CATSSHGGQTQYF. Drawing the rest from reference TRBV28 and TRBJ2-3, the complete variable domain is DVKVTQSSRYLVKRTGEKVFLECVQDMDHENMFWYRQDPGLGLRLIYFSYDVKMKEKGDIPEGYSVSREKKERFSLILESASTNQTSMYLCATSSHGGQTQYFGPGTRLTVL.

The chain links TRBV14 to TRBJ1-2; TRBD1 aligns across 12 bases. The germline gives CDR1 SGHDN, CDR2 FVKESK. The CDR3 runs 17 residues. V lost 4 bases and J lost 1; bases outside the gene matches: 7. CDR3 amino acids: CASSRAGTGGFNYGYTF. The CDR3 bases are TGTGCCAGCAGCCGAGCCGGGACAGGGGGCTTTAACTATGGCTACACCTTC.

V is TRBV13 and J is TRBJ1-1; weak D call: TRBD1 (6 bases). V shed 5 bases and J shed 0 bases, with 10 bases lying between them. Germline CDR1 PRHDT, CDR2 FYEKMQ (reference sequence). The CDR3 runs to 14 residues. CDR3 nucleotides: TGTGCCAGCAGCGTTGGACAGTTGAACACTGAAGCTTTCTTT. The encoded protein is CASSVGQLNTEAFF.

This chain joins TRBV13 and TRBJ2-2, with D possibly being TRBD2 (7 bases). The germline V gene has CDR1 PRHDT and CDR2 FYEKMQ (reference sequence). This CDR3 contains 14 residues. Trimming took 5 bases from V and 11 from J, leaving 18 bases between them. In DNA form, the CDR3 reads TGTGCCAGCAGCATTAGGGGGGGCGGAGGCGAGCTGTTTTTT. This gives the protein CASSIRGGGGELFF.

The chain employs TRBV5-8 and TRBJ2-3; 9 nucleotides agree with TRBD2. Germline CDR1 and CDR2: SGHTS and YDEGEE. Losses at the gene ends were 1 base for V and 2 bases for J; bases not matched to a gene: 5. The CDR3 runs to 16 residues. The CDR3 reads CASSLTSGSPTDTQYF. The CDR3 DNA is TGTGCCAGCAGCTTGACTAGCGGGTCCCCCACAGATACGCAGTATTTT.

This clone has just one count. The chain employs TRBV27 and TRBJ2-3, with D tentatively TRBD2 (6 bases). The CDR3 has 15 residues. The germline V and J ends were trimmed by 7 bases and 1 base, with 15 bases remaining between them. In germline, CDR1 is MNHEY, CDR2 SMNVEV (reference sequence). The CDR3 coding sequence is TGTGCCAGCACGTCCTTAACGGGGGGCACAGATACGCAGTATTTT. It yields the protein CASTSLTGGTDTQYF.

This clone was seen once. This chain links TRBV6-1 with TRBJ1-4; possible D gene TRBD1, 6 bases. The CDR3 totals 17 residues. Germline CDR1 and CDR2: MNHNS and SASEGT. The germline V and J ends were trimmed by 4 bases and 0 bases, with 15 bases remaining between them. In nucleotides, the CDR3 is TGTGCCAGCAGTGCGAACAGGGTAAAGTCAACTAATGAAAAACTGTTTTTT. Protein product: CASSANRVKSTNEKLFF.